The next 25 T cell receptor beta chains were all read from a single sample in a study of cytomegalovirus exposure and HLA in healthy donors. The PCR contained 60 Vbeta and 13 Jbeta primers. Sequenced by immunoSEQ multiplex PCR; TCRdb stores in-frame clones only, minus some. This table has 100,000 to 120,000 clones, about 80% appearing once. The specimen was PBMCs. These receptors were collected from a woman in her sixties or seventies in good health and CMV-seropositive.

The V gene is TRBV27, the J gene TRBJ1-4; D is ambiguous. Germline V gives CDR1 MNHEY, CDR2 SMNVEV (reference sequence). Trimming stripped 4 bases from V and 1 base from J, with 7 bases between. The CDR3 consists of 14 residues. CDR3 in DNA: TGTGCCAGCAGTTCTTGGAGAACTAATGAAAAACTGTTTTTT. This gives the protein CASSSWRTNEKLFF.

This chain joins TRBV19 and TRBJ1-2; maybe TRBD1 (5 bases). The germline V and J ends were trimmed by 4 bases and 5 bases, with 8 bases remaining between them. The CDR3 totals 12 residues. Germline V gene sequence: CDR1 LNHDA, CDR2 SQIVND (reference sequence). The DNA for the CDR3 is TGTGCCAGTAGTACCGGGGGGTATGGCTACACCTTC. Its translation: CASSTGGYGYTF. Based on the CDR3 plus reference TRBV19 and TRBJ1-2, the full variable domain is DGGITQSPKYLFRKEGQNVTLSCEQNLNHDAMYWYRQDPGQGLRLIYYSQIVNDFQKGDIAEGYSVSREKKESFPLTVTSAQKNPTAFYLCASSTGGYGYTFGSGTRLTVV.

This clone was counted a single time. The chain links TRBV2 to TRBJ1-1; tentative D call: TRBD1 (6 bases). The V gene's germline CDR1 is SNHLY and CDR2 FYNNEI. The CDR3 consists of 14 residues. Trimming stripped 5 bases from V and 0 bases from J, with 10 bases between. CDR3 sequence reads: CASSFTGLNTEAFF. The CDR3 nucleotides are TGTGCCAGCAGTTTTACAGGGTTGAACACTGAAGCTTTCTTT.

The CDR3 protein is CASSYSSVGSSYEQYF. DNA of the CDR3: TGTGCCAGCAGTTACTCATCAGTAGGGAGTTCCTACGAGCAGTACTTC. The chain links TRBV6-5 to TRBJ2-7; TRBD2 is a possible D gene (5 bases). The germline V gene has CDR1 MNHEY and CDR2 SVGAGI. The CDR3 sequence is 16 residues long. Deletions cut 0 bases from V and 1 base from J, with 13 bases between.

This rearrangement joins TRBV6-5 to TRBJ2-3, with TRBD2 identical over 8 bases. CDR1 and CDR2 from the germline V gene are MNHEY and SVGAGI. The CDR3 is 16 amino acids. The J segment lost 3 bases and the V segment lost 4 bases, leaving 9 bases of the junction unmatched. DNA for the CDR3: TGTGCCAGCAGTTCCCTAAGCGGGAGTCATACAGATACGCAGTATTTT. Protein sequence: CASSSLSGSHTDTQYF.

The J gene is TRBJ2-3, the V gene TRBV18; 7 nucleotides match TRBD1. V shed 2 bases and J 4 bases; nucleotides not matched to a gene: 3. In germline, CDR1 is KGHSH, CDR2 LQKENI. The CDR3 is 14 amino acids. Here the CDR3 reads CASSPRQGSDTQYF. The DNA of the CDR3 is TGTGCCAGCTCACCAAGACAGGGATCAGATACGCAGTATTTT.

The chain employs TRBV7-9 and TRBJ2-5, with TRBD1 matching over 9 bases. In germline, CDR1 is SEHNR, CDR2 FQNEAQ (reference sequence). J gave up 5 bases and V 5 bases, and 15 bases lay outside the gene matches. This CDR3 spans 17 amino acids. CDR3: CASSHMAGQGRLETQYF. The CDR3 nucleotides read TGTGCCAGCAGCCATATGGCAGGACAGGGGAGGTTGGAGACCCAGTACTTC. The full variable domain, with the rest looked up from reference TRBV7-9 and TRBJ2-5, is DTGVSQNPRHKITKRGQNVTFRCDPISEHNRLYWYRQTLGQGPEFLTYFQNEAQLEKSRLLSDRFSAERPKGSFSTLEIQRTEQGDSAMYLCASSHMAGQGRLETQYFGPGTRLLVL.

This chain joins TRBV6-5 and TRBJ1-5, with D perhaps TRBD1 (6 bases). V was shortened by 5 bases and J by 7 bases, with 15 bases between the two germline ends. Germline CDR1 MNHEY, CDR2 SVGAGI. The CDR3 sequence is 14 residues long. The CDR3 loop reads CASSVQGTDQPQHF. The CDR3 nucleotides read TGTGCCAGCAGTGTTCAGGGGACGGACCAGCCCCAGCATTTT.

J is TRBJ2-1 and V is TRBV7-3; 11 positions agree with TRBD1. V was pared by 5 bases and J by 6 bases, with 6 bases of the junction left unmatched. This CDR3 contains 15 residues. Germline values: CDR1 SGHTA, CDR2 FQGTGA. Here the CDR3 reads CASSLGGTGGNEQFF. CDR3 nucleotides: TGTGCCAGCAGCCTGGGCGGGACAGGGGGCAATGAGCAGTTCTTC.

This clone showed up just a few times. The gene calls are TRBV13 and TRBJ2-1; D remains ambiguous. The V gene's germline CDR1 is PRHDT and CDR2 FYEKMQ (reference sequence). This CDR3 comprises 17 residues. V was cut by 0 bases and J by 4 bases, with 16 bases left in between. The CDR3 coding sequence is TGTGCCAGCAGCTTAGGAACGTTTTCGGCGCGGTACAATGAGCAGTTCTTC. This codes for CASSLGTFSARYNEQFF.

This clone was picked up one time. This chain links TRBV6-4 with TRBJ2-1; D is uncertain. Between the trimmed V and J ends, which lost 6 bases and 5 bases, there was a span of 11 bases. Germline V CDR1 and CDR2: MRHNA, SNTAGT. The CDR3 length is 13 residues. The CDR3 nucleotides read TGTGCCAGCAGGAGAAACTTAGACAATGAGCAGTTCTTC. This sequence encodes CASRRNLDNEQFF.

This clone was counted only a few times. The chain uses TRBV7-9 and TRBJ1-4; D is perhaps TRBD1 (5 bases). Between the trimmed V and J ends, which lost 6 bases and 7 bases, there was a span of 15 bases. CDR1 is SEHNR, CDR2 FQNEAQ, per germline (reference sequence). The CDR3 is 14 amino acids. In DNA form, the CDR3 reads TGTGCCAGCAGGATAGGGCAGGGAGGTGAAAAACTGTTTTTT. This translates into CASRIGQGGEKLFF.

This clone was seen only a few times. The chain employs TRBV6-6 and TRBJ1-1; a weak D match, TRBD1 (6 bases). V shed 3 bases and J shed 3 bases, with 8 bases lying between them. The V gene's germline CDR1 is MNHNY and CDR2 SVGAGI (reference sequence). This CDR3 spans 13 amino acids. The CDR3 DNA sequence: TGTGCCAGCAGTTATAACAGGGACACTGAAGCTTTCTTT. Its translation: CASSYNRDTEAFF.

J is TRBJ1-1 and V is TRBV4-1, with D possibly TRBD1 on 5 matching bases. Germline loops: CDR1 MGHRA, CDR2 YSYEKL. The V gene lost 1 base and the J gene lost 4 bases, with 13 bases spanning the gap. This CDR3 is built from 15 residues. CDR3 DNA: TGCGCCAGCAGCCAAGTTCGGGGGACGGGCACTGAAGCTTTCTTT. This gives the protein CASSQVRGTGTEAFF.

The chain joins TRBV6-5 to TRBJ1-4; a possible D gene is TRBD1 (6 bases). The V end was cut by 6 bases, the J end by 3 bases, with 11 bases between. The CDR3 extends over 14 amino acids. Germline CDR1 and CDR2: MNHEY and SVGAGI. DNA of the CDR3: TGTGCCAGCAGCTCCCAGGGGTCTAATGAAAAACTGTTTTTT. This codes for CASSSQGSNEKLFF.

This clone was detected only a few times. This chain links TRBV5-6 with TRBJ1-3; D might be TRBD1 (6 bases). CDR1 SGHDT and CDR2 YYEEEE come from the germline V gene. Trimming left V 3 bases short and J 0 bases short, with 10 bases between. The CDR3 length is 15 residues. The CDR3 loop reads CASSSLGASGNTIYF. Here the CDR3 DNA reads TGTGCCAGCAGCTCCTTGGGGGCCTCTGGAAACACCATATATTTT.

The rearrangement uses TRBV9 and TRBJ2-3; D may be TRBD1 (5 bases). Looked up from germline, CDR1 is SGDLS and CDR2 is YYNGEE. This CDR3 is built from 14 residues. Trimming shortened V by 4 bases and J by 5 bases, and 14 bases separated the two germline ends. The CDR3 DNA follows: TGTGCCAGCAGCCAGACAGATCCGAGAGATACGCAGTATTTT. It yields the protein CASSQTDPRDTQYF.

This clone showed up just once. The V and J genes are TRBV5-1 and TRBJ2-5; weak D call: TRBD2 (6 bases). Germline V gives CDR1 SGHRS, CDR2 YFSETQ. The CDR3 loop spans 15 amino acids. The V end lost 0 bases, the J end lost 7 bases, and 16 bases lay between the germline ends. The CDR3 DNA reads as TGCGCCAGCAGCTTGGTTGAAGTAGGAGGGGTGACCCAGTACTTC. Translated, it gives CASSLVEVGGVTQYF.

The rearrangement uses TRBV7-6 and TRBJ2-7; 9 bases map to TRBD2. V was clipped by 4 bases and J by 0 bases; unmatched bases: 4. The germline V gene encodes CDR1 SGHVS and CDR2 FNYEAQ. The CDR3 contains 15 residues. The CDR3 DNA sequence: TGTGCCAGCAGCTCCGGGACTAGCAACTCCTACGAGCAGTACTTC. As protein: CASSSGTSNSYEQYF.

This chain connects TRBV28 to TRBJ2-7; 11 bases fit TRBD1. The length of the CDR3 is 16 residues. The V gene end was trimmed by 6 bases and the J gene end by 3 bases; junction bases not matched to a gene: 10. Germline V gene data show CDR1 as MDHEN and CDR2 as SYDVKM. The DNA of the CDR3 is TGTGCCAGCAGGGAAGTAGGGACAGGGGGATTCTACGAGCAGTACTTC. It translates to CASREVGTGGFYEQYF. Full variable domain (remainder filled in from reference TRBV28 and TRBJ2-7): DVKVTQSSRYLVKRTGEKVFLECVQDMDHENMFWYRQDPGLGLRLIYFSYDVKMKEKGDIPEGYSVSREKKERFSLILESASTNQTSMYLCASREVGTGGFYEQYFGPGTRLTVT.

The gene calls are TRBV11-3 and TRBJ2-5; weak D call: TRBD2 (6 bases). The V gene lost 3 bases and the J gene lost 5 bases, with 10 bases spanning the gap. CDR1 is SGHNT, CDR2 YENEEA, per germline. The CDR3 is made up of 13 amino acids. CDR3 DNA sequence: TGTGCCAGCAGCTTTGGGACTGGGGAGACCCAGTACTTC. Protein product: CASSFGTGETQYF.

The CDR3 DNA follows: TGTGCCATCAGTGACCCGTCCGGGGAACTGAACACTGAAGCTTTCTTT. Protein sequence: CAISDPSGELNTEAFF. The V and J genes are TRBV10-3 and TRBJ1-1; no definite D call. V was shortened by 3 bases and J by 0 bases, with 14 bases between the two germline ends. The CDR3 runs 16 residues. Looked up from germline, CDR1 is ENHRY and CDR2 is SYGVKD.

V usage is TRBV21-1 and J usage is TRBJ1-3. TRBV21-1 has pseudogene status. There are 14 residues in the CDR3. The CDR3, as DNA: TGTGCCAGCAACACGGGGAGCTCTGGAAACACCATATATTTT. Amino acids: CASNTGSSGNTIYF.

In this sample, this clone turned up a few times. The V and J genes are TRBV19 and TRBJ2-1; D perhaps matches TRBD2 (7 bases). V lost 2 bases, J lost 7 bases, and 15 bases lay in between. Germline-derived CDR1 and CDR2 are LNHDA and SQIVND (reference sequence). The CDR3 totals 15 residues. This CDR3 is CASSIKWGGWNEQFF. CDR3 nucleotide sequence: TGTGCCAGTAGTATAAAGTGGGGGGGCTGGAATGAGCAGTTCTTC.

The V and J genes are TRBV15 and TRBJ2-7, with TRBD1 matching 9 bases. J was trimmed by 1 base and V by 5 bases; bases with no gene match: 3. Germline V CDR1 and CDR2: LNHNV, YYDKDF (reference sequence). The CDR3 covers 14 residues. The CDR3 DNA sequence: TGTGCCACCAGCCTCGGACAGGGGTCCTACGAGCAGTACTTC. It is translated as CATSLGQGSYEQYF.